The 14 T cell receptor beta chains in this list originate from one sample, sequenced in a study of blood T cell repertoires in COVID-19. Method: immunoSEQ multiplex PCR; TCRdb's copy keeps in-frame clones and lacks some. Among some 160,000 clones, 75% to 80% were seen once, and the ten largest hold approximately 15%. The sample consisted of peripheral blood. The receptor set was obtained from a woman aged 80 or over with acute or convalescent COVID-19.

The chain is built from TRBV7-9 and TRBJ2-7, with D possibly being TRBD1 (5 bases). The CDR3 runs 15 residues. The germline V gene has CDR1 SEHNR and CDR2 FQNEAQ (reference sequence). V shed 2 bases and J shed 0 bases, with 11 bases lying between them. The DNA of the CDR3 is TGTGCCAGCAGCTTACTGGGGCGCGACTCCTACGAGCAGTACTTC. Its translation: CASSLLGRDSYEQYF.

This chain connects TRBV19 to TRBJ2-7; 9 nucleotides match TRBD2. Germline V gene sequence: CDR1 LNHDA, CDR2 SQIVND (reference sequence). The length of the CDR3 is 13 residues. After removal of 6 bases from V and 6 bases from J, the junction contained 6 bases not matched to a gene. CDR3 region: CASSRREGIEQYF. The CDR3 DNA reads TGTGCCAGTAGCCGGCGGGAGGGTATCGAGCAGTACTTC.

CDR3 coding DNA: TGTGCCAGCAGTAAAAGACAGGGATATCCTGAAGCTTTCTTT. Its protein product is CASSKRQGYPEAFF. The rearrangement uses TRBV6-5 and TRBJ1-1, with 7 positions matching TRBD1. This CDR3 is built from 14 residues. Per germline, CDR1 MNHEY and CDR2 SVGAGI. V shed 5 bases, J shed 6 bases, and the junction held 9 bases outside the gene matches.

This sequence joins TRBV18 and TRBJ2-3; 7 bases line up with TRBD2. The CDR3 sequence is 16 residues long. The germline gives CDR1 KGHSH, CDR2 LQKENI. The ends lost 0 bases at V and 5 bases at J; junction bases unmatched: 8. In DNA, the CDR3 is TGTGCCAGCTCACCACCAGTAGCGGGTAGGGGAGATACGCAGTATTTT. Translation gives CASSPPVAGRGDTQYF.

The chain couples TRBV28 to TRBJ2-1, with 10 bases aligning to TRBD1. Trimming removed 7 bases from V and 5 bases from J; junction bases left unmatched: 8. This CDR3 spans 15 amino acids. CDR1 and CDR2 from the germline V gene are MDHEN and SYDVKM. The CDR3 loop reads CASNGQGGADNEQFF. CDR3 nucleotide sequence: TGTGCCAGCAACGGACAGGGGGGAGCGGACAATGAGCAGTTCTTC.

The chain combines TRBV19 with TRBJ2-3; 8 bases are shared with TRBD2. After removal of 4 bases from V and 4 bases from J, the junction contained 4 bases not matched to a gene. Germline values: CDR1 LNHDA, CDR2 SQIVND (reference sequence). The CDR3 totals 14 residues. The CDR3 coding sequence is TGTGCCAGTAGTAGCGGGAGGTTCCCAGATACGCAGTATTTT. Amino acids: CASSSGRFPDTQYF.

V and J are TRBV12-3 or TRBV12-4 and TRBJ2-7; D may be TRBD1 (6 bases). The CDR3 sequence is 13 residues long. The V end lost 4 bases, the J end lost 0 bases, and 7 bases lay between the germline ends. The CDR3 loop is CASSSGHSYEQYF. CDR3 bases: TGTGCCAGCAGTTCGGGACACTCCTACGAGCAGTACTTC.

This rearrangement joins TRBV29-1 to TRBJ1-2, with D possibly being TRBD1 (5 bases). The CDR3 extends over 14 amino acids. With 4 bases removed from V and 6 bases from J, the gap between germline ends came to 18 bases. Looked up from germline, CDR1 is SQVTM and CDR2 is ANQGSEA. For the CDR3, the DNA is TGCAGCGTTGGGGGGTCCGGAGGGCTTGATGGCTACACCTTC. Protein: CSVGGSGGLDGYTF.

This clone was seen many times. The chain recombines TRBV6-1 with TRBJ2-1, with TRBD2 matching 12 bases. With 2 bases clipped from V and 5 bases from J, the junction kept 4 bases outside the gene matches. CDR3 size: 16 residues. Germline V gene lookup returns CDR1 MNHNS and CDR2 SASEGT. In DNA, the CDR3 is TGTGCCAGCAGTGAATCACTAGCGGGGGGCCACAATGAGCAGTTCTTC. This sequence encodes CASSESLAGGHNEQFF.

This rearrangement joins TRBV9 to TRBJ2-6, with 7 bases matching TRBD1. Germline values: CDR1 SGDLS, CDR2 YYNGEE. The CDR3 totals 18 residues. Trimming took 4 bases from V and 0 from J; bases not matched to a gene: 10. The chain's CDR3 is CASSLNWDRSSGANVLTF. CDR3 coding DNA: TGTGCCAGCAGCCTTAACTGGGACAGAAGCTCTGGGGCCAACGTCCTGACTTTC.

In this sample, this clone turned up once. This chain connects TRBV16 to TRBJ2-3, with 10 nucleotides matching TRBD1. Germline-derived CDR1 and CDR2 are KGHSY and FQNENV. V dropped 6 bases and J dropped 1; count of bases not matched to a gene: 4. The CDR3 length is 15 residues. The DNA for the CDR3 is TGTGCCAGCAGTTCCGGGACAGGGGGCACAGATACGCAGTATTTT. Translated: CASSSGTGGTDTQYF.

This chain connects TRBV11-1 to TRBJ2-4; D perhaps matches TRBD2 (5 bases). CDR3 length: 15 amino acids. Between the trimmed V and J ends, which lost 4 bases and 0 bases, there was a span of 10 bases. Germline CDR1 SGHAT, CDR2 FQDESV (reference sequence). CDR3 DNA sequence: TGTGCCAGCAGCTCCGGACTCTTAGCCAAAAACATTCAGTACTTC. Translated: CASSSGLLAKNIQYF.

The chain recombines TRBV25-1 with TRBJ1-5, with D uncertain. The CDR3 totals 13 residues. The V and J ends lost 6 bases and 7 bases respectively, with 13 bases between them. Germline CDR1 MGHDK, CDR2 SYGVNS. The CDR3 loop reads CASSEGRGQPQHF. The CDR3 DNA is TGTGCCAGCAGCGAGGGTCGCGGGCAGCCCCAGCATTTT.

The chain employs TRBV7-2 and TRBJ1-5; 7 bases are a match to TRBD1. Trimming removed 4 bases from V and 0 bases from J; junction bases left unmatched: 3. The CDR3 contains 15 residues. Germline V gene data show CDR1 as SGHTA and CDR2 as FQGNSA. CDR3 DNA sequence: TGTGCCAGCAGCTCAGGGACAGTTAGCAATCAGCCCCAGCATTTT. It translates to CASSSGTVSNQPQHF.